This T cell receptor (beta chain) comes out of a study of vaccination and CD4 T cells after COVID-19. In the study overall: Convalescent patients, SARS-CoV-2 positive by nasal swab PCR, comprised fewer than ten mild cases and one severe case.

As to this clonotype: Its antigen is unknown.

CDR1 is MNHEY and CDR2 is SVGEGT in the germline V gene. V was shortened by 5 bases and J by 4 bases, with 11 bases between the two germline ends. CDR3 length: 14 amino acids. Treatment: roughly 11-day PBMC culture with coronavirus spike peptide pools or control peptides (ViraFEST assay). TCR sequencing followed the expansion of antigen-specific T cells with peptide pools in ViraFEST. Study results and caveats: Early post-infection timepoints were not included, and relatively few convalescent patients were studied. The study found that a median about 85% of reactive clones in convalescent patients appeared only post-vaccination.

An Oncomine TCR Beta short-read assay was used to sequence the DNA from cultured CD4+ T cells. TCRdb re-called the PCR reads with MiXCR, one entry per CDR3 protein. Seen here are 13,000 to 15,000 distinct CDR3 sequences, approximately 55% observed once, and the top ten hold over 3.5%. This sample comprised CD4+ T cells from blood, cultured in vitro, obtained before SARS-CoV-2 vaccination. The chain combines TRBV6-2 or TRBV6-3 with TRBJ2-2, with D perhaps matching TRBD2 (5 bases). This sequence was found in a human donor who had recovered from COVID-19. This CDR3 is CASSEQLGTGELFF. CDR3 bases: TGTGCCAGCAGTGAACAACTAGGCACCGGGGAGCTGTTTTTT.